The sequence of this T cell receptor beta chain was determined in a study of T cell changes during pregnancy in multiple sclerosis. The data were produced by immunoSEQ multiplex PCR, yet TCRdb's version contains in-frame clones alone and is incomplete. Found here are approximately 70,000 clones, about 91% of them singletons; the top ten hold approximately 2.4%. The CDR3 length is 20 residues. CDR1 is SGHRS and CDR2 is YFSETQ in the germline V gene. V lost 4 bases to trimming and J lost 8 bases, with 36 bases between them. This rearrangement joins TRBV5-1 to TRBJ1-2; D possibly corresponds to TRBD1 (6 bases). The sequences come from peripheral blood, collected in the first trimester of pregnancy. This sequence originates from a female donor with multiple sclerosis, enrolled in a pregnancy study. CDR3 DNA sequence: TGCGCCAGCAGCCTGGGAGGAGACTTGGGGGGGCTCCTTTGGTTAAAGGGCTACACCTTC. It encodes CASSLGGDLGGLLWLKGYTF.